The 15 T cell receptor beta chains below come from one sample, sequenced in a study of cytomegalovirus exposure and HLA in healthy donors. PCR primers comprised 60 Vbeta and 13 Jbeta primers. TCRdb's copy holds only in-frame clones and misses some; the assay was immunoSEQ multiplex PCR. There are 200,000 to 250,000 clones in the sample; about four fifths occur only once, and roughly 5% lies in the top ten. Material for sequencing was PBMCs. The receptors were gathered from a woman aged 35 to 49 in good health and CMV-seropositive.

This clone came up a few times. The chain links TRBV6-5 to TRBJ1-6; D not resolved. The CDR3 has 15 residues. V dropped 7 bases and J dropped 7 bases, with 17 bases sitting between them. CDR1 is MNHEY and CDR2 is SVGAGI in the germline V gene. The CDR3 here is CASTREVSLNSPLHF. CDR3 coding DNA: TGTGCCAGCACCCGGGAGGTGAGCCTAAATTCACCCCTCCACTTT.

The chain joins TRBV6-5 to TRBJ1-4; 7 nucleotides line up with TRBD1. Germline V gene sequence: CDR1 MNHEY, CDR2 SVGAGI. The CDR3 has 16 amino acids. V shed 1 base and J 3 bases; nucleotides not matched to a gene: 5. The CDR3 sequence is CASSYWTGTANEKLFF. In nucleotides, the CDR3 is TGTGCCAGCAGTTACTGGACCGGGACAGCTAATGAAAAACTGTTTTTT.

The chain joins TRBV7-9 to TRBJ2-7; weak D call: TRBD1 (6 bases). Trimming stripped 5 bases from V and 0 bases from J, with 11 bases between. The CDR3 extends over 14 amino acids. Germline V lookup: CDR1 SEHNR, CDR2 FQNEAQ (reference sequence). CDR3 in DNA: TGTGCCAGCAGCAAGGACAGTTTCTCCTACGAGCAGTACTTC. Amino acid sequence: CASSKDSFSYEQYF.

This rearrangement joins TRBV7-3 to TRBJ2-3; D remains ambiguous. V shed 3 bases and J shed 0 bases, with 7 bases lying between them. CDR3 length: 14 residues. CDR1 and CDR2 from the germline V gene are SGHTA and FQGTGA. CDR3 DNA sequence: TGTGCCAGCAGCTTTCTCCCGAGCACAGATACGCAGTATTTT. This codes for CASSFLPSTDTQYF. Filled out from reference TRBV7-3 and TRBJ2-3, the complete variable domain reads GAGVSQTPSNKVTEKGKYVELRCDPISGHTALYWYRQSLGQGPEFLIYFQGTGAADDSGLPNDRFFAVRPEGSVSTLKIQRTERGDSAVYLCASSFLPSTDTQYFGPGTRLTVL.

The chain links TRBV5-6 to TRBJ2-1; 8 bases fit TRBD1. Germline V gene data show CDR1 as SGHDT and CDR2 as YYEEEE. The ends lost 2 bases at V and 4 bases at J; junction bases unmatched: 8. CDR3 size: 16 residues. The CDR3 nucleotides read TGTGCCAGCAGCTTTTCCGGGACAGGCGATTACAATGAGCAGTTCTTC. The encoded protein is CASSFSGTGDYNEQFF.

The chain links TRBV7-2 to TRBJ2-7, with D tentatively TRBD2 (6 bases). Trimming left V 1 base short and J 0 bases short, with 13 bases between. The germline V gene encodes CDR1 SGHTA and CDR2 FQGNSA. The CDR3 covers 16 residues. CDR3 loop: CASSLGSGGNSYEQYF. The DNA for the CDR3 is TGTGCCAGCAGCTTAGGATCGGGCGGGAACTCCTACGAGCAGTACTTC.

This clone was seen only a few times. Additional DNA sequences in this sample encode the identical CDR3. The chain combines TRBV6-5 with TRBJ1-6; tentatively, D is TRBD1 (6 bases). This CDR3 contains 16 residues. The ends were cut back, 2 bases at V and 6 bases at J, with 14 bases in the middle. Looked up from germline, CDR1 is MNHEY and CDR2 is SVGAGI. The CDR3 region is CASSYVAGVSNSPLHF. CDR3 in DNA: TGTGCCAGCAGTTACGTGGCAGGGGTCTCTAATTCACCCCTCCACTTT.

The chain recombines TRBV5-6 with TRBJ1-5; weak D call: TRBD1 (6 bases). Germline V gene lookup returns CDR1 SGHDT and CDR2 YYEEEE. Trimming pared 4 bases from V and 4 bases from J, leaving 15 bases between. The CDR3 contains 15 residues. Here the CDR3 reads CASSLSGQGNQPQHF. The CDR3, as DNA: TGTGCCAGCAGCCTATCGGGGCAGGGGAATCAGCCCCAGCATTTT.

The J gene is TRBJ2-1, the V gene TRBV30; tentative D call: TRBD2 (6 bases). Germline values: CDR1 GTSNPN, CDR2 SVGIG (reference sequence). The CDR3 totals 15 residues. Trimming removed 0 bases from V and 4 bases from J, with 13 bases in between. Here the CDR3 reads CAWSVQLASYNEQFF. The DNA of the CDR3 is TGTGCCTGGAGTGTACAACTAGCTTCTTACAATGAGCAGTTCTTC. Filled out from reference TRBV30 and TRBJ2-1, the complete variable domain reads SQTIHQWPATLVQPVGSPLSLECTVEGTSNPNLYWYRQAAGRGLQLLFYSVGIGQISSEVPQNLSASRPQDRQFILSSKKLLLSDSGFYLCAWSVQLASYNEQFFGPGTRLTVL.

The V gene is TRBV7-7, the J gene TRBJ2-1; D is undetermined. Germline loops: CDR1 SSHAT, CDR2 FNYEAQ (reference sequence). CDR3 length: 14 residues. Deletions cut 3 bases from V and 9 bases from J, with 15 bases between. As DNA, the CDR3 is TGTGCCAGCAGCTTTTCCGATTCGGGTAGTGAGCAGTTCTTC. This gives the protein CASSFSDSGSEQFF.

This chain links TRBV18 with TRBJ2-3, with 9 positions matching TRBD1. V lost 4 bases and J lost 5; bases outside the gene matches: 7. Germline CDR1 and CDR2: KGHSH and LQKENI. CDR3 size: 15 residues. DNA for the CDR3: TGTGCCAGCTCACGGGGGACAGGGACCGGAGATACGCAGTATTTT. Translating it yields CASSRGTGTGDTQYF.

The chain links TRBV10-3 to TRBJ2-7, with 9 nucleotides matching TRBD1. CDR1 and CDR2 (germline): ENHRY, SYGVKD. The CDR3 covers 18 residues. After removal of 0 bases from V and 1 base from J, the junction contained 10 bases not matched to a gene. The CDR3 bases are TGTGCCATCAGTGAGTCTAGGGGGGGACAGGGACTTTCCTACGAGCAGTACTTC. It yields the protein CAISESRGGQGLSYEQYF.

In its sample, this clone was seen a few times. V is TRBV28 and J is TRBJ2-7; 11 bases are shared with TRBD2. There are 14 residues in the CDR3. The germline CDR1 and CDR2 sequences are MDHEN and SYDVKM. Unmatched junction bases numbered 2, after V lost 5 bases and J lost 2 bases. This CDR3 is CASSRLAGPYEQYF. The CDR3 DNA is TGTGCCAGCAGTCGACTAGCGGGACCCTACGAGCAGTACTTC.

The V gene is TRBV29-1, the J gene TRBJ1-2; D is ambiguous. The CDR3 extends over 15 amino acids. Per germline, CDR1 SQVTM and CDR2 ANQGSEA. Deletions cut 4 bases from V and 4 bases from J, with 19 bases between. The DNA for the CDR3 is TGCAGCGTTGGGGTTCTTGAGAGAACGGGCTATGGCTACACCTTC. It encodes CSVGVLERTGYGYTF.

This clone was detected once. V is TRBV18 and J is TRBJ1-4, with TRBD1 identical over 7 bases. V gave up 4 bases and J gave up 12 bases; unmatched junction bases: 8. The CDR3 has 13 residues. CDR1 and CDR2 from the germline V gene are KGHSH and LQKENI. In DNA form, the CDR3 reads TGTGCCAGCTCACTCCGACCCACAGGGGAACTGTTTTTT. Its translation: CASSLRPTGELFF.